Listed below are T cell receptor beta chains from one sample, sequenced in a study of T-cell reconstitution after alpha-beta-depleted transplantation in children. TCRdb redid the calling of the PCR reads with MiXCR, one entry per CDR3 protein. The sample has 490,000 or so distinct CDR3 sequences, 9.5% to 15% seen once. This specimen consisted of PBMCs from the stem cell graft donor, obtained from the stem cell graft. Receptors were obtained from a human donor who donated a stem cell graft to a child with combined immunodeficiency. CDR3s include the opening cysteine and the closing phenylalanine or tryptophan. Each record gives: clone size, V gene, J gene, D gene, CDR3 DNA, CDR3 protein. D genes are given only for firm matches. For some rows the clone size is stated as once, few or many, or as a class when expanded; others skip it.

>many|TRBV3-1|TRBJ2-7|-
TGTGCCAGCAGCCTGATCGAGGGCGAGCAGTACTTC
CASSLIEGEQYF
>many|TRBV20-1|TRBJ2-5|-
TGCAGTGCTAGAGTCGCGATCCCGACCCCCCGGGGCCAAGAGACCCAGTACTTC
CSARVAIPTPRGQETQYF
>many|TRBV6-5|TRBJ1-1|-
TGTGCCAGCAGCCACACACCCGATCGGTCCGCTTTCTTT
CASSHTPDRSAFF
>few|TRBV4-1|TRBJ2-1|-
TGCGCCAGCAGCTACTGGACGGATGAGCAGTTCTTC
CASSYWTDEQFF
>many|TRBV5-1|TRBJ2-2|-
TGCGCCAGCAGCTCCCTTTACACCGGGGAGCTGTTTTTT
CASSSLYTGELFF
>many|TRBV12-3/TRBV12-4|TRBJ2-1|-
TGTGCCAGCAGCCGGGAAAACAATGAGCAGTTCTTC
CASSRENNEQFF
>few|TRBV4-3|TRBJ1-1|-
TGCGCCAGCAGCCAAATCGGGGTCCCGAACACTGAAGCTTTCTTT
CASSQIGVPNTEAFF
>many|TRBV5-1|TRBJ2-5|TRBD2
TGCGCCAGCAGCCCGAACCCCCTTAGCGGGAGGAATCAAGAGACCCAGTACTTC
CASSPNPLSGRNQETQYF
>-|TRBV5-1|TRBJ2-7|-
TGCGCCAGCAGCCCGGGACGTACCGTGGAGCAGTACTTC
CASSPGRTVEQYF
>few|TRBV29-1|TRBJ2-1|-
TGCAGCGTCCGCAACCACGGACTTAGCTCCTACAATGAGCAGTTCTTC
CSVRNHGLSSYNEQFF
>-|TRBV10-3|TRBJ2-3|-
TGTGCCATCGGACCGGGACTTAACAGAGATACGCAGTATTTT
CAIGPGLNRDTQYF
>-|TRBV12-3/TRBV12-4|TRBJ2-1|-
TGTGCCAGCAGCCCTACAGGGCTGAATGAGCAGTTCTTC
CASSPTGLNEQFF
>few|TRBV29-1|TRBJ2-2|TRBD2
TGCAGCGTCTCCGGGACTACGAACACCGGGGAGCTGTTTTTT
CSVSGTTNTGELFF
>few|TRBV15|TRBJ1-2|-
TGTGCCACCAGCTCCCGGGACCTGTCTAACTATGGCTACACCTTC
CATSSRDLSNYGYTF
>-|TRBV20-1|TRBJ2-5|TRBD2
TGCAGTGCTACAGCGGGGGGCCGCTCGGGAGAGACCCAGTACTTC
CSATAGGRSGETQYF
>-|TRBV7-9|TRBJ1-5|-
TGTGCCAGCAGCTTAGCCCAGGGGACCAGCAATCAGCCCCAGCATTTT
CASSLAQGTSNQPQHF
>few|TRBV5-1|TRBJ2-1|-
TGCGCCAGCACAGGTGGGGAGGTAAGCTCCTACAATGAGCAGTTCTTC
CASTGGEVSSYNEQFF
>-|TRBV10-3|TRBJ1-1|TRBD1
TGTGCCATCAGTAGTCGGGACAGGAACACTGAAGCTTTCTTT
CAISSRDRNTEAFF
>few|TRBV2|TRBJ2-1|TRBD2
TGTGCCAGCAGTGAAGCCGCTGATTTGAAAGCGGGAGGTTCTAGTGTAGATGAGCAGTTCTTC
CASSEAADLKAGGSSVDEQFF
>many|TRBV10-3|TRBJ2-1|TRBD2
TGTGCCATCAGTGAACCGGGACTAGCGGGACGGTACAATGAGCAGTTCTTC
CAISEPGLAGRYNEQFF
>-|TRBV9|TRBJ2-1|-
TGTGCCAGCAGCACAACGGGGTTGGGGACCTACAATGAGCAGTTCTTC
CASSTTGLGTYNEQFF
>many|TRBV24-1|TRBJ2-2|TRBD2
TGTGCCACCAGCCAAAGACTAGCCCTCATTAACACCGGGGAGCTGTTTTTT
CATSQRLALINTGELFF
>-|TRBV7-2|TRBJ2-5|-
TGTGCCAGCAGCCCCTGGATGGGGGGCCGAGAGACCCAGTACTTC
CASSPWMGGRETQYF
>-|TRBV4-3|TRBJ2-5|-
TGCGCCAGCAGCCAAGGACTAGGCCCCGGTGAGACCCAGTACTTC
CASSQGLGPGETQYF
>many|TRBV11-2|TRBJ2-1|-
TGTGCCAGCACCTTAGGGTTTTTCGATGAGCAGTTCTTC
CASTLGFFDEQFF
>-|TRBV20-1|TRBJ1-6|-
TGCAGTGCTAGAGATCGGCGAGCAGGCGGATATAATTCACCCCTCCACTTT
CSARDRRAGGYNSPLHF
>few|TRBV4-2|TRBJ2-5|TRBD2
TGTGCCAGCAGCCAAGGCGGGGGGAAAGAGACCCAGTACTTC
CASSQGGGKETQYF
>few|TRBV12-3/TRBV12-4|TRBJ2-3|TRBD1
TGTGCCAGCAGTTTAGGGACAGGGGCCACAGATACGCAGTATTTT
CASSLGTGATDTQYF
>-|TRBV7-3|TRBJ2-5|TRBD1
TGTGCCAGCAGCCAGGGGGTTAGGGAAACAGAGACCCAGTACTTC
CASSQGVRETETQYF
>many|TRBV12-3/TRBV12-4|TRBJ2-7|-
TGTGCCAGCAGTAACAGCTTATACTACGAGCAGTACTTC
CASSNSLYYEQYF
>-|TRBV3-1|TRBJ1-6|-
TGTGCCAGCAGCCAATGGCAGTTGGATAATTCACCCCTCCACTTT
CASSQWQLDNSPLHF
>-|TRBV6-1|TRBJ2-3|TRBD1
TGTGCCAGCAGCGACAGGGTTACCACAGATACGCAGTATTTT
CASSDRVTTDTQYF
>few|TRBV5-1|TRBJ2-3|-
TGCGCCAGCACCTCCGGTGTTAGCACAGATACGCAGTATTTT
CASTSGVSTDTQYF
>many|TRBV24-1|TRBJ2-7|-
TGTGCCACCAGTGATTTGCTTGTCCACGAGCAGTACTTC
CATSDLLVHEQYF
>few|TRBV19|TRBJ1-2|-
TGTGCCAGTAGTATCTGGGGGGGACTGGACTATGGCTACACCTTC
CASSIWGGLDYGYTF
>few|TRBV12-3/TRBV12-4|TRBJ2-2|-
TGTGCCAGCAGTTTTTCGGGGCGGGGGAACACCGGGGAGCTGTTTTTT
CASSFSGRGNTGELFF
>-|TRBV6-1|TRBJ2-2|-
TGTGCCAGCAGTGCCTTGGGACTTAACACCGGGGAGCTGTTTTTT
CASSALGLNTGELFF
>few|TRBV15|TRBJ1-5|-
TGTGCCACCAGCCTAAACTACAATCAGCCCCAGCATTTT
CATSLNYNQPQHF
>-|TRBV29-1|TRBJ1-2|-
TGCAGCGTTGTACTGGGGGCGAGTGGCTACACCTTC
CSVVLGASGYTF
>few|TRBV5-1|TRBJ2-7|-
TGCGCCAGCAGCCCCCGGGTAGCACCCTCCTACGAGCAGTACTTC
CASSPRVAPSYEQYF